These T cell receptor beta chains were read from a single sample in a study of blood T cells in healthy people across ages. TCRdb reprocessed the 5' RACE reads via MiXCR and lists one record per CDR3 protein. The table shows roughly 2 million distinct CDR3 sequences, with around 48% occurring only once. The specimen was blood. These receptor sequences come from a woman in her thirties or forties in good health. Both conserved end residues are part of each CDR3. D genes are given only for firm matches. Clone size, where shown, is once, few, many, or a class for clones that have expanded.

v_call	d_call	clone_size	j_call	cdr3_nt	cdr3_aa
TRBV29-1	NA	NA	TRBJ2-7	TGCAGCGTGGGGCCCGAGTACAGGGAGCAGTACTTC	CSVGPEYREQYF
TRBV20-1	TRBD2	NA	TRBJ2-3	TGCAGTGCTTTACCCTCTGGACTAGCGGGGGGGACAGATACGCAGTATTTT	CSALPSGLAGGTDTQYF
TRBV20-1	NA	few	TRBJ2-6	TGCAGCGTCGCTGGGGCCAACGTCCTGACTTTC	CSVAGANVLTF
TRBV24-1	NA	few	TRBJ2-3	TGTGCCACCAGTGATCCAGGACGGTCTGTAGATACGCAGTATTTT	CATSDPGRSVDTQYF
TRBV7-2	NA	NA	TRBJ1-6	TGTGCCAGCAGCCCCTGGGGTGGCAGGGTGGATTCACCCCTCCACTTT	CASSPWGGRVDSPLHF
TRBV20-1	NA	few	TRBJ2-5	TGCAGTGTTCGGATGGGTGGAGAGACCCAGTACTTC	CSVRMGGETQYF
TRBV5-1	TRBD1	NA	TRBJ2-3	TGCGCCAGCAGCGCATTGGGGCGGACAGGGTACGATACGCAGTATTTT	CASSALGRTGYDTQYF
TRBV20-1	TRBD1	NA	TRBJ2-3	TGCAGTGCTAGAGAGGACAGGGGGCTATTAGATACGCAGTATTTT	CSAREDRGLLDTQYF
TRBV5-1	NA	NA	TRBJ2-6	TGCGCCAGCGGAGAAGGGCATGTGAGCTCTGGGGCCAACGTCCTGACTTTC	CASGEGHVSSGANVLTF
TRBV10-3	NA	NA	TRBJ1-1	TGTGCCACCAGTCGGGGTGCTGCTGAAGCTTTCTTT	CATSRGAAEAFF
TRBV5-1	NA	few	TRBJ2-5	TGCGCCAGCAGCTTGTTGCCTAGCAACCCAGAGACCCAGTACTTC	CASSLLPSNPETQYF
TRBV4-1	NA	NA	TRBJ2-3	TGCGCCAGCAGCCCGACAGAAAACACTGATACGCAGTATTTT	CASSPTENTDTQYF
TRBV28	TRBD2	NA	TRBJ2-7	TGTGCCAGCAGTTTACTTACACCAACTAGCGCGAACTCCTACGAGCAGTACTTC	CASSLLTPTSANSYEQYF
TRBV28	NA	few	TRBJ1-5	TGTGCCAGCAGTTTAATGGGTAGGGGCAATCAGCCCCAGCATTTT	CASSLMGRGNQPQHF
TRBV13	NA	few	TRBJ2-7	TGTGCCAGCAGCTTAGACGGATGGACCTACGAGCAGTACTTC	CASSLDGWTYEQYF
TRBV12-3/TRBV12-4	TRBD1	few	TRBJ2-1	TGTGCCAGCAGCAAATCTCGACAGGGCCTCTACAATGAGCAGTTCTTC	CASSKSRQGLYNEQFF
TRBV5-1	NA	few	TRBJ2-1	TGCGCCAGCGGGCGAGGGGCCGCAGACTACAATGAGCAGTTCTTC	CASGRGAADYNEQFF
TRBV3-1	NA	NA	TRBJ2-7	TGTGCCAGCAGCCAAGACCGTACGTCGGGGTCCCACCATTACGAGCAGTACTTC	CASSQDRTSGSHHYEQYF
TRBV5-1	NA	few	TRBJ2-3	TGCGCCAGCAGCTTTGAAATCGATACGCAGTATTTT	CASSFEIDTQYF
TRBV24-1	NA	NA	TRBJ1-2	TGTGCCACCAGTGATTTGAACAGAAACTATGGCTACACCTTC	CATSDLNRNYGYTF
TRBV18	NA	NA	TRBJ2-7	TGTGCCAGCTCACCAGAAAGGGTTGATTACGAGCAGTACTTC	CASSPERVDYEQYF
TRBV4-2	TRBD2	few	TRBJ2-5	TGTGCCAGCAGCCACACAGCGGGGGGCATAGAGACCCAGTACTTC	CASSHTAGGIETQYF
TRBV4-3	NA	many	TRBJ2-7	TGCGCCAGCAGCCAAGATTGGGGGTACGAGCAGTACTTC	CASSQDWGYEQYF
TRBV4-2	TRBD1	few	TRBJ2-5	TGTGCCAGCAGCCAAGACGGGACAGGGTCTGAAGAGACCCAGTACTTC	CASSQDGTGSEETQYF
TRBV7-2	NA	once	TRBJ2-3	TGTGCCAGCAGCCCCGAGGGACTGAACACAGATACGCAGTATTTT	CASSPEGLNTDTQYF
TRBV6-2/TRBV6-3	TRBD2	few	TRBJ2-1	TGTGCCAGCAGTTTCCGTCTAGCGGGGGGACTACCTAGTAACAATGAGCAGTTCTTC	CASSFRLAGGLPSNNEQFF
TRBV13	NA	NA	TRBJ2-7	TGTGCCAGCAGCATCGGGACGCGAGCCTACGAGCAGTACTTC	CASSIGTRAYEQYF
TRBV9	NA	few	TRBJ2-1	TGTGCCAGCAGCGCCGAAGGTTGGGAAGGGAATGAGCAGTTCTTC	CASSAEGWEGNEQFF